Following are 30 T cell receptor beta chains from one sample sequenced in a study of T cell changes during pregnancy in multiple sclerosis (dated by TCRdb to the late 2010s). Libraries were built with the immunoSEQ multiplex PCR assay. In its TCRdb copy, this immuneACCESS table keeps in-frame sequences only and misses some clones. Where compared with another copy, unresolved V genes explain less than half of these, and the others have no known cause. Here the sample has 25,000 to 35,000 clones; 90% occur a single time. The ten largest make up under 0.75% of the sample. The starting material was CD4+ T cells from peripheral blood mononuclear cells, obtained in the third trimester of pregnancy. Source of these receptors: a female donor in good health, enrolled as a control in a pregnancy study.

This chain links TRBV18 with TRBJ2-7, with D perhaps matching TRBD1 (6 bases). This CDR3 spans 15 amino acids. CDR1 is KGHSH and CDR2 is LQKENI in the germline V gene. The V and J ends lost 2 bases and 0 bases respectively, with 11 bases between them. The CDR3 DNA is TGTGCCAGCTCACCATCACAGGGTGGCTCCTACGAGCAGTACTTC. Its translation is CASSPSQGGSYEQYF.

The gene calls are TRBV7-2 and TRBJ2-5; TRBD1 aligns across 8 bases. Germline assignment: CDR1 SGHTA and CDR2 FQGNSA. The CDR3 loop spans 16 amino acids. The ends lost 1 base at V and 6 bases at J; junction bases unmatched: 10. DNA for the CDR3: TGTGCCAGCAGCTTAGGCGGACAGGGTGCCCTTAAGACCCAGTACTTC. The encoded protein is CASSLGGQGALKTQYF.

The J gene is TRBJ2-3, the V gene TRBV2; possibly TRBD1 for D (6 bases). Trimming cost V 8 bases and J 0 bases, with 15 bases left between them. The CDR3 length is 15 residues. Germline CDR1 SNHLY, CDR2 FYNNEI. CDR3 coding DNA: TGTGCCAGCCTTTTGGACAGCACTAGCACAGATACGCAGTATTTT. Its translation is CASLLDSTSTDTQYF.

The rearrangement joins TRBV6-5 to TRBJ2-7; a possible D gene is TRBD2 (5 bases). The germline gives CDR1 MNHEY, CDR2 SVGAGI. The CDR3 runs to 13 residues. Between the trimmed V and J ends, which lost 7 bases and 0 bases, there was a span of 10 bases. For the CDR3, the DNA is TGTGCCAGCACCCCGGGGTACTCCTACGAGCAGTACTTC. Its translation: CASTPGYSYEQYF.

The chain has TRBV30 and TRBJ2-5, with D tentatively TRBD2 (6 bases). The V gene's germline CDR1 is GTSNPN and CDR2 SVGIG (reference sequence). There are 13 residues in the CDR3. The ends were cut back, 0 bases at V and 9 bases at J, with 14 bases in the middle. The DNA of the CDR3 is TGTGCCTGGAGTGTACGAGAAGGGGACTCCCAGTACTTC. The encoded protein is CAWSVREGDSQYF.

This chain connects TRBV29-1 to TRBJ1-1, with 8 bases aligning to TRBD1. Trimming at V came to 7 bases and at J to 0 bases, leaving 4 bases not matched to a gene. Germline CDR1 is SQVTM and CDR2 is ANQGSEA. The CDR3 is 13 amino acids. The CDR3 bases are TGCAGCGGGTCGGGACAGGTGAACACTGAAGCTTTCTTT. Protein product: CSGSGQVNTEAFF.

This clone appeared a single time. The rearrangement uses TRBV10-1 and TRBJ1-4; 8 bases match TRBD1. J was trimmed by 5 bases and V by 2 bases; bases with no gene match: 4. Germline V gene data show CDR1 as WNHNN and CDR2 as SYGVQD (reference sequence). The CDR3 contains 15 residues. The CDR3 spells CASSEHRGSNEKLFF. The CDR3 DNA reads TGCGCCAGCAGTGAGCACAGGGGGTCGAATGAAAAACTGTTTTTT.

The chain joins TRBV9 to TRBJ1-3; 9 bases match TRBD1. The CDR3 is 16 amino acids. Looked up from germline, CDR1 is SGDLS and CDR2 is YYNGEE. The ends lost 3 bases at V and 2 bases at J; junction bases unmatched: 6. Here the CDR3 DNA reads TGTGCCAGCAGCGGATCCGGGACAGGGACTGGAAACACCATATATTTT. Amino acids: CASSGSGTGTGNTIYF.

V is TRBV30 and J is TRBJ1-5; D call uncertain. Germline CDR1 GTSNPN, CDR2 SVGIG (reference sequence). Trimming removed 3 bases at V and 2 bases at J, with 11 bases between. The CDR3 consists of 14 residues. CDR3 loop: CAWSGMAGNQPQHF. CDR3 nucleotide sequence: TGTGCCTGGAGCGGGATGGCTGGCAATCAGCCCCAGCATTTT.

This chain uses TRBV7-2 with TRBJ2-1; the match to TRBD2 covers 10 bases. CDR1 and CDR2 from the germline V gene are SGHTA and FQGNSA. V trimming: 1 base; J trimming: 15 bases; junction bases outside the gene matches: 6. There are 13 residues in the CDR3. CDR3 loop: CASSLVRTSGLFF. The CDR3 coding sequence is TGTGCCAGCAGCTTAGTTAGGACTAGCGGCCTGTTCTTC.

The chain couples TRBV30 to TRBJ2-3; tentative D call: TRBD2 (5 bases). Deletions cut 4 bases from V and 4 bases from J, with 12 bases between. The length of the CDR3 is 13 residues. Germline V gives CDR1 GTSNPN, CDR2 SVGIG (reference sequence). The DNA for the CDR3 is TGTGCCTGGACGACGACCGGGGCAGATACGCAGTATTTT. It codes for CAWTTTGADTQYF.

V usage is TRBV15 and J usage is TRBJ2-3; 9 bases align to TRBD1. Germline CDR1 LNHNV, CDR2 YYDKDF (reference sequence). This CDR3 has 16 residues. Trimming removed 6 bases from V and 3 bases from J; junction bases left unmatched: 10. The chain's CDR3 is CATREGNRGQTDTQYF. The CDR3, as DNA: TGTGCCACCAGAGAAGGGAACAGGGGGCAGACAGATACGCAGTATTTT.

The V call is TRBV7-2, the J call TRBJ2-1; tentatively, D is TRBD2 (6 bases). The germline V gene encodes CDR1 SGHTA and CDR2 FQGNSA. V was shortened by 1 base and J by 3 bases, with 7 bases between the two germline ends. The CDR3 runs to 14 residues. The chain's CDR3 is CASSLDGGYNEQFF. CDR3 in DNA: TGTGCCAGCAGCTTAGACGGGGGCTACAATGAGCAGTTCTTC.

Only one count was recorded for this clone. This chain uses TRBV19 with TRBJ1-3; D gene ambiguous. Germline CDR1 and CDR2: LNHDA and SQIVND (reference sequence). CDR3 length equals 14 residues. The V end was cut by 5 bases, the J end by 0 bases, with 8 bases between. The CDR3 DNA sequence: TGTGCCAGTAGTGAATCGAGCTCTGGAAACACCATATATTTT. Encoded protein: CASSESSSGNTIYF. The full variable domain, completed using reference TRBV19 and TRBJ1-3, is DGGITQSPKYLFRKEGQNVTLSCEQNLNHDAMYWYRQDPGQGLRLIYYSQIVNDFQKGDIAEGYSVSREKKESFPLTVTSAQKNPTAFYLCASSESSSGNTIYFGEGSWLTVV.

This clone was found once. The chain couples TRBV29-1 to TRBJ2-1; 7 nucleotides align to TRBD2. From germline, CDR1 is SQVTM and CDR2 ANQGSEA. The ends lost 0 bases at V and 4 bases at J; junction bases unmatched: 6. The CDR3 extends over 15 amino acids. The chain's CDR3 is CSVEERGLNYNEQFF. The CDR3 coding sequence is TGCAGCGTTGAAGAGCGGGGACTAAATTACAATGAGCAGTTCTTC.

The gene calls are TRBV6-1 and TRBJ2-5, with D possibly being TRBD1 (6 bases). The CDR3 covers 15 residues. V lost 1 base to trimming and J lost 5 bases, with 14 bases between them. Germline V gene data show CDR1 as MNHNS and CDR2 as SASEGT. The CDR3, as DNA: TGTGCCAGCAGTGAAGGGGGGCAGGGTTGGGAGACCCAGTACTTC. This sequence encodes CASSEGGQGWETQYF.

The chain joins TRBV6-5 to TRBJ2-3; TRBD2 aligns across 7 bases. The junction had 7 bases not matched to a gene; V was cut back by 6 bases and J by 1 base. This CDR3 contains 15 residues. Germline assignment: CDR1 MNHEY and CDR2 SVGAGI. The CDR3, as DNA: TGTGCCAGCAGGGAAAGCGGGGCAGGCACAGATACGCAGTATTTT. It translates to CASRESGAGTDTQYF.

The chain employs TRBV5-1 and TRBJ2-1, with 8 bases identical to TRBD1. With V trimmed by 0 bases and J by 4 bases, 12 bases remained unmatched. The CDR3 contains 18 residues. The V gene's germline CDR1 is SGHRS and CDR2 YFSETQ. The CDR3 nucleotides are TGCGCCAGCAGCTTGGCGGGGCAGGGGGCGAAAAATTACAATGAGCAGTTCTTC. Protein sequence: CASSLAGQGAKNYNEQFF.

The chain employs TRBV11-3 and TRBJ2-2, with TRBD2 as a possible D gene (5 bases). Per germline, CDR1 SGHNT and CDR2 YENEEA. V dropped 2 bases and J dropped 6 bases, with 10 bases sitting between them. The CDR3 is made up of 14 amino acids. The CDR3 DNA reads TGTGCCAGCAGCTTATTGAGGGCGGCCGGGGAGCTGTTTTTT. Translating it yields CASSLLRAAGELFF.

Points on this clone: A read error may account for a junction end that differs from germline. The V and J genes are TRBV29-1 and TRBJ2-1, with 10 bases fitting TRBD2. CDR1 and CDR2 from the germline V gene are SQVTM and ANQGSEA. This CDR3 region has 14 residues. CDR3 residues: CSVQEAGGSGEQFF. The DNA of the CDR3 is TGCAGCGTTCAAGAAGCGGGAGGGTCGGGCGAGCAGTTCTTC.

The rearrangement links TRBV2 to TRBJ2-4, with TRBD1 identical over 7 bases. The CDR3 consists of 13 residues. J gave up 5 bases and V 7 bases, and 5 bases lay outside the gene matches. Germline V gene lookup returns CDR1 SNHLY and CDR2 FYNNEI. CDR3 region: CASTGQVQNIQYF. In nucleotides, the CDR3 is TGTGCCAGCACCGGACAGGTTCAAAACATTCAGTACTTC.

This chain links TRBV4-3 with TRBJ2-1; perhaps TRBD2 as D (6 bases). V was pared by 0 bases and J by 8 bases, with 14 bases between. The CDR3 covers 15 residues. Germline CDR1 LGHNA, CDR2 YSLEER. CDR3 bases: TGCGCCAGCAGCCAAGAAGGGAGGCTAGGGGATGAGCAGTTCTTC. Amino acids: CASSQEGRLGDEQFF.

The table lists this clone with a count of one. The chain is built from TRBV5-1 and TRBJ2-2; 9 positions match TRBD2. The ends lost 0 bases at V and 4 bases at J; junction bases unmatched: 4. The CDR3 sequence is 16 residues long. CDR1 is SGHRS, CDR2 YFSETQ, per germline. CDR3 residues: CASSLGVAGATGELFF. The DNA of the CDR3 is TGCGCCAGCAGCTTGGGGGTAGCGGGAGCCACCGGGGAGCTGTTTTTT. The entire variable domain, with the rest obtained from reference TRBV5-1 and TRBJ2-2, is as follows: KAGVTQTPRYLIKTRGQQVTLSCSPISGHRSVSWYQQTPGQGLQFLFEYFSETQRNKGNFPGRFSGRQFSNSRSEMNVSTLELGDSALYLCASSLGVAGATGELFFGEGSRLTVL.

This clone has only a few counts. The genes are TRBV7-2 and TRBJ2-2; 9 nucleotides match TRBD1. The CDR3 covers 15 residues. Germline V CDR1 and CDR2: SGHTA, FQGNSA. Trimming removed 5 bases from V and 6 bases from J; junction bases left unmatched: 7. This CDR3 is CASSPDRGGAGELFF. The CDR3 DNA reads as TGTGCCAGCAGCCCGGACAGGGGCGGTGCCGGGGAGCTGTTTTTT.

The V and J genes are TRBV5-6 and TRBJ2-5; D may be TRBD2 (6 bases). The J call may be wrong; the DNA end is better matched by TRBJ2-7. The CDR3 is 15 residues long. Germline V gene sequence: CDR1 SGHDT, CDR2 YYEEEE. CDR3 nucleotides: TGTGCCAGCAGCTTCGGACTACCTAGCTCCTACGAGCAGTACTTC. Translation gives CASSFGLPSSYEQYF.

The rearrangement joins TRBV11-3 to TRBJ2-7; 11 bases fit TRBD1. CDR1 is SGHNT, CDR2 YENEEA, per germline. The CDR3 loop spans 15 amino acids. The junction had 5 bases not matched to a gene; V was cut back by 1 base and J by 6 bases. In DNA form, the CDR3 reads TGTGCCAGCAGCTTAGGCGGACAGGGGGCGGCCGAGCAGTACTTC. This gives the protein CASSLGGQGAAEQYF.

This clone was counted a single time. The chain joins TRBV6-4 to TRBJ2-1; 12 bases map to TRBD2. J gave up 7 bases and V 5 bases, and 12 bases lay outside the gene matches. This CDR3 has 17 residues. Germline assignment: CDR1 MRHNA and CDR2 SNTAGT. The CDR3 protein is CASSRTSGGTPGNEQFF. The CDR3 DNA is TGTGCCAGCAGTCGTACTAGCGGGGGGACCCCTGGAAATGAGCAGTTCTTC.

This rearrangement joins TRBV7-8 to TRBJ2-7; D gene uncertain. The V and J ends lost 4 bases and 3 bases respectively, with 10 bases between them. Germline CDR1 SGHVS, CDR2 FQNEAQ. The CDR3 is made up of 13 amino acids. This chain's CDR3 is CASSSPTHYEQYF. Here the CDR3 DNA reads TGTGCCAGCAGCTCACCGACTCACTACGAGCAGTACTTC. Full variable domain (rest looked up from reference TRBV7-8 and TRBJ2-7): GAGVSQSPRYKVAKRGQDVALRCDPISGHVSLFWYQQALGQGPEFLTYFQNEAQLDKSGLPSDRFFAERPEGSVSTLKIQRTQQEDSAVYLCASSSPTHYEQYFGPGTRLTVT.

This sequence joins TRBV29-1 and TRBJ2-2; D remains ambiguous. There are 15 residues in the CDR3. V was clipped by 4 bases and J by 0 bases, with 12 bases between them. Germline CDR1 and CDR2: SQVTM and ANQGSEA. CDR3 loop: CSVARFPANTGELFF. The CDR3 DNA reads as TGCAGCGTTGCCAGGTTTCCTGCGAACACCGGGGAGCTGTTTTTT.

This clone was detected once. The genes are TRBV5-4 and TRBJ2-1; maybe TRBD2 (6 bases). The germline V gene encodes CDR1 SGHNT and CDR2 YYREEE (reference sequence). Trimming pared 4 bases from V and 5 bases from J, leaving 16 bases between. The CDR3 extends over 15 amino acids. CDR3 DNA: TGTGCCAGCAGCCTACCGGTTGGGGGGAACAATGAGCAGTTCTTC. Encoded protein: CASSLPVGGNNEQFF.